This T cell receptor (beta chain) was recorded in a study of blood T cell repertoires in COVID-19. Overall study: Whether acute or convalescent, the COVID-19 samples came from the United States, Italy and Spain. In each case, the material was cDNA or gDNA derived from T cells, B-cell-depleted T cells, or PBMCs.

Assay used: immunoSEQ multiplex PCR; TCRdb lists only in-frame clones, some missing. The profile covers fewer than 400,000 clones, with about 86% appearing a single time and approximately 9.3% taken by the ten largest. Between the trimmed V and J ends, which lost 4 bases and 4 bases, there was a span of 13 bases. Germline CDR1 SQVTM, CDR2 ANQGSEA. This CDR3 contains 13 residues. The TCR comes from a woman in her 50s who had recovered from COVID-19. The sequencing sample was made of PBMCs or T cells enriched from blood (not recorded which). The J gene is TRBJ2-5, the V gene TRBV29-1; D is possibly TRBD2 (6 bases). CDR3 amino acids: CSVGGEGGETQYF. CDR3 sequence (DNA): TGCAGCGTTGGGGGAGAGGGAGGAGAGACCCAGTACTTC.